This TCR beta chain was captured in a study of blood T cells in healthy people across ages (dated by TCRdb to the mid-2010s). Regarding the study in general: Template switching captured roughly one uniquely barcoded TCR beta cDNA molecule per two T cells in model experiments. To track age-related changes in TCR beta repertoire diversity, the study relied on deep sequencing normalized with unique cDNA molecular identifiers. Donors were grouped into four age groups: young (average approximately 16 years), middle-aged (around 39), aged (over 55) and long-lived (approximately 81). To avoid experimental bias, donors of different ages were randomly spread across the sequencing lanes. Two additional independent replicas of 1 million unique cDNA reads from the same blood draw were analyzed for two donors (one aged 18 to 30 and one aged 80 or older). General study outcomes and caveats: A strong correlation was found between observed TCR beta diversity and the percentage of naive T cells measured by flow cytometry. Observed TCR beta diversity per million T cells fell roughly linearly with age, and a significant reduction was already apparent by age roughly 40. The CMV infection status of donors was not known, potentially confounding age-related changes in expanded clonotypes. Compared with the aged group, the long-lived group had more naive CD4+ T cells, fewer expanded clones and increased TCR diversity, a pattern suggesting age selection. Total diversity estimates from one million sequenced T cells were considered lower bounds and underestimates. Bulk unsorted PBMC profiling prevented conclusive comparison of naive and antigen-experienced compartments.

Including cysteine and phenylalanine, the CDR3 has 14 amino acids. Only the CDR3 portion is preserved as DNA: 42 bases, with reading frame beginning at the first base. The V and J ends are trimmed by 0 bases and 5 bases, leaving 13 bases between them. The germline V gene (reference sequence) gives CDR1 as DFQATT and CDR2 as SNEGSKA. Systemically healthy Caucasian individuals from Russia, 39 in total and aged about 6 to 95 years, were included as donors. Each donor gave ten milliliters of peripheral blood, drawn into EDTA-treated Vacutainer tubes. PBMCs were isolated by Ficoll-Paque density-gradient centrifugation, with at least 7 million obtained per sample. Trizol reagent was used to extract total RNA from PBMCs, with at least 5 micrograms per sample. For every donor, an aliquot of PBMCs went through flow cytometry to measure the percentages of naive CD45RAhigh/CD27high T cells. As for this clonotype: Its antigen is unknown. Per-base qualities were not stored, and no clone one base away is much larger.

The method behind the library was 5' RACE. The instrument given in TCRdb is Illumina HiSeq 2500. A second PCR of roughly 6 to 11 cycles was run with a J-beta primer mix and a sample-barcoded 5' primer. Each TCR beta cDNA molecule received a unique molecular identifier from a template-switch 5' adaptor carrying 12 random nucleotides. At least 2.5 million CDR3-containing paired-end reads were obtained from each sample. First-strand cDNA synthesis was performed from all RNA using the Mint cDNA synthesis kit, with priming by a TRBC-specific oligonucleotide. Following uracil-DNA glycosylase treatment, a first 18-cycle PCR with universal primers M1SS and BC2_uni_R was performed on all cDNA. The study's processing was this. For normalization, 1 million high-quality reads, each with a distinct molecular identifier, were randomly selected from each sample. Instead of being binned into consensus sequences, reads that shared molecular identifiers were thrown out. CDR3 identification, clonotype clustering and error correction used MiTCR with a Q25 quality threshold and the strictest error-elimination algorithm. A nonparametric unseen species model with Euler transformation was used to estimate lower-bound total TCR beta diversity. TCRdb handled the public reads itself, with Q25 trimming in fastp and clone calling in MiXCR, and kept productive beta chains. Every entry covers one CDR3 protein and lists the most common genes and DNA from its rows. The V and J calls come from TCRdb's annotation, not from the publication. In this sample the table shows around 990,000 distinct CDR3 sequences, under 40% of which occur a single time. About an eighth of the sample is held by the ten biggest clonotypes.

This clonotype was obtained from a man between 18 and 35 years old in good health. The chain employs TRBV20-1 and TRBJ1-2, with a tentative D gene TRBD1 over 5 matching bases. Sequencing was done on a sample of blood. The DNA reads as follows: TGCAGTGCTAGAGATGGGGACCGGGGATATGGCTACACCTTC. Translated, this is CSARDGDRGYGYTF.